There are many counts of the clone carrying this T cell receptor beta chain. Its antigen is unidentified. TCRdb processed the reads anew with MiXCR; each CDR3 protein has one entry. Seen here are about a million distinct CDR3 sequences, around 30% observed once, and the top ten hold around an eighth. The data were obtained in a study of T cell repertoires in cytomegalovirus infection. Overall study context: In public TCR beta signatures, there were indications of both CMV infection and matching HLA type. Study-wide results and limits: Using cumulative public TCR beta family frequency, the authors identified those who carried CMV together with the relevant HLA. Dominating the ex vivo response were TCR beta clonotypes that were CMV-specific and HLA-C-restricted.

Trimming removed 1 base at V and 9 bases at J, with 9 bases between. The germline V gene encodes CDR1 SGHVS and CDR2 FQNEAQ. The length of the CDR3 is 13 residues. The chain recombines TRBV7-8 with TRBJ2-2; no clear D gene. The material was cultured CD8+ T cells from PBMCs, obtained from culture after CMV antigen stimulation. The sequence came from a human donor in good health (CMV status not recorded). Some clones in this sample may be carry-over from other donors' samples. The CDR3: CASSLGTLWELFF. The CDR3 DNA reads as TGTGCCAGCAGCTTAGGGACCCTATGGGAGCTGTTTTTT.